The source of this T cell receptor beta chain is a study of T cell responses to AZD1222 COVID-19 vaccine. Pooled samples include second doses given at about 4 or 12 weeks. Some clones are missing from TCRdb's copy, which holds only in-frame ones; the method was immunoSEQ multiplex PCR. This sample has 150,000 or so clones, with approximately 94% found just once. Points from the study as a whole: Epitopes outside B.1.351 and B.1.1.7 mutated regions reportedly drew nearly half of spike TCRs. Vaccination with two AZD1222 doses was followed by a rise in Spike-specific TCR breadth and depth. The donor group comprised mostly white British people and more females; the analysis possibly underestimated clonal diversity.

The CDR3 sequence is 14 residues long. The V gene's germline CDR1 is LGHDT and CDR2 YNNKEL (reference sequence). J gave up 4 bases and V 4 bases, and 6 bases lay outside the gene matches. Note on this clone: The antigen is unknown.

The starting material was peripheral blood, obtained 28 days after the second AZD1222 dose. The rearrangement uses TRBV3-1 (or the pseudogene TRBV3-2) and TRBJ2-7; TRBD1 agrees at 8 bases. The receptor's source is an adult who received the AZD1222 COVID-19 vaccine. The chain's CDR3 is CASSPEDRVYEQYF. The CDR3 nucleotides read TGTGCCAGCAGCCCGGAGGACAGGGTGTACGAGCAGTACTTC.